The TCR beta chain described here comes from a study of OX40 agonist ivuxolimab in advanced cancers. Study summary: Patients with hepatocellular carcinoma, melanoma, renal cell or head and neck cancer made up the dose-escalation patients. Study findings and constraints: Among the nonresponders, some also had low normalized T-cell clonal expansion. At doses 0.1 to 3.0 mg/kg, CD4+ and CD8+ clones expanded.

The repertoire was sequenced with immunoSEQ multiplex PCR; TCRdb's copy has only in-frame clones and lacks some. The sample yields tens of thousands of clones, roughly 84% seen once. Peripheral blood came from all dose cohorts at three timepoints. As for this clone: Its antigen is not known.

The CDR3 has 14 amino acids. Looked up from germline, CDR1 is SGHRS and CDR2 is YFSETQ. Trimming took 4 bases from V and 4 from J; bases not matched to a gene: 6. The input for sequencing was CD4+ or CD8+ T cells sorted from blood, taken in a trial of the OX40 agonist ivuxolimab. The rearrangement joins TRBV5-1 to TRBJ1-1; 8 positions agree with TRBD1. This TCR came from an adult with an advanced solid tumor such as melanoma, head and neck, liver or kidney cancer. The CDR3 coding sequence is TGCGCCAGCAGCCAGGGGGCGCTGGTCACTGAAGCTTTCTTT. This gives the protein CASSQGALVTEAFF.